Each of the 28 T cell receptor beta chains below was sequenced from the same sample in a study of blood T cell repertoires in COVID-19. Clones were sequenced by immunoSEQ multiplex PCR, and TCRdb holds only the in-frame ones, with some missing. The table includes some 150,000 clones, approximately 86% detected once. Sequenced sample: peripheral blood. The receptors were gathered from a woman aged 40-49 years with active or convalescent COVID-19.

The chain recombines TRBV10-3 with TRBJ2-7; 9 bases map to TRBD1. This CDR3 region has 14 residues. Germline V lookup: CDR1 ENHRY, CDR2 SYGVKD. V was clipped by 6 bases and J by 6 bases; unmatched bases: 9. This chain's CDR3 is CAISSGQGAAEQYF. CDR3 nucleotides: TGTGCCATCAGCTCGGGACAGGGCGCGGCCGAGCAGTACTTC.

The rearrangement joins TRBV28 to TRBJ1-6, with a tentative D call TRBD1 (5 bases). V lost 3 bases to trimming and J lost 10 bases, with 16 bases between them. From germline, CDR1 is MDHEN and CDR2 SYDVKM. The CDR3 is 15 residues long. CDR3 sequence: CASSFSGGSSSPLHF. The DNA for the CDR3 is TGTGCCAGCAGTTTCAGTGGGGGGTCGAGCTCACCCCTCCACTTT.

V is TRBV30 and J is TRBJ1-3, with D possibly TRBD1 on 6 matching bases. CDR1 and CDR2 (germline): GTSNPN, SVGIG (reference sequence). The CDR3 consists of 15 residues. The V end lost 7 bases, the J end lost 0 bases, and 16 bases lay between the germline ends. DNA for the CDR3: TGTGCCTTCTCGTTAGGGGGTTACTCTGGAAACACCATATATTTT. The encoded protein is CAFSLGGYSGNTIYF. The whole variable domain, filled in from reference TRBV30 and TRBJ1-3, reads SQTIHQWPATLVQPVGSPLSLECTVEGTSNPNLYWYRQAAGRGLQLLFYSVGIGQISSEVPQNLSASRPQDRQFILSSKKLLLSDSGFYLCAFSLGGYSGNTIYFGEGSWLTVV.

This clone appeared once. The genes are TRBV20-1 and TRBJ1-1; D gene uncertain. Germline-derived CDR1 and CDR2 are DFQATT and SNEGSKA (reference sequence). The CDR3 runs 10 residues. The V gene lost 5 bases and the J gene lost 6 bases, with 7 bases spanning the gap. In DNA, the CDR3 is TGCAGTGCTCCTCGGGCTGAAGCTTTCTTT. Its protein is CSAPRAEAFF.

This chain uses TRBV2 with TRBJ1-6; D might be TRBD1 (6 bases). Germline V lookup: CDR1 SNHLY, CDR2 FYNNEI. Trimming took off 7 bases at V and 7 bases at J, with 17 bases between the two ends. The CDR3 runs 15 residues. The CDR3 here is CASTGGPKRNSPLHF. The DNA for the CDR3 is TGTGCCAGCACCGGGGGGCCCAAAAGGAATTCACCCCTCCACTTT.

V gene TRBV24-1 combines with J gene TRBJ2-2; a weak D match, TRBD1 (5 bases). The CDR3 is 16 residues long. The V and J ends lost 5 bases and 1 base respectively, with 13 bases between them. Germline CDR1 KGHDR, CDR2 SFDVKD. The CDR3 is CATSGRITGNTGELFF. CDR3 sequence (DNA): TGTGCCACCAGTGGTCGAATAACAGGGAACACCGGGGAGCTGTTTTTT.

This clone was counted once. The V and J genes are TRBV2 and TRBJ1-2; no reliable D call. V dropped 6 bases and J dropped 8 bases, with 13 bases sitting between them. CDR1 is SNHLY, CDR2 FYNNEI, per germline. This CDR3 is built from 12 residues. The CDR3 spells CASRYTGEGYTF. The CDR3 DNA is TGTGCCAGCAGGTACACGGGAGAAGGCTACACCTTC.

The chain combines TRBV2 with TRBJ1-2; D ambiguous. The germline V gene has CDR1 SNHLY and CDR2 FYNNEI. The CDR3 has 13 amino acids. Trimming left V 10 bases short and J 0 bases short, with 12 bases between. The CDR3 is CATQSSPNYGYTF. The DNA of the CDR3 is TGTGCCACCCAGTCCTCTCCTAACTATGGCTACACCTTC.

This rearrangement joins TRBV6-5 to TRBJ1-1; 8 positions agree with TRBD1. The CDR3 covers 14 residues. The germline V gene has CDR1 MNHEY and CDR2 SVGAGI. V was pared by 5 bases and J by 4 bases, with 6 bases of the junction left unmatched. The CDR3 sequence is CASSQTGVSTEAFF. The CDR3 DNA reads TGTGCCAGCAGTCAGACAGGGGTCTCCACTGAAGCTTTCTTT.

The chain carries TRBV5-1 and TRBJ2-7; 8 bases agree with TRBD1. The CDR3 has 13 amino acids. Looked up from germline, CDR1 is SGHRS and CDR2 is YFSETQ. The V and J ends lost 7 bases and 3 bases, in that order; junction bases with no gene match: 6. As DNA, the CDR3 is TGCGCCAGCGCCGGGACAGGCGTCTACGAGCAGTACTTC. Encoded protein: CASAGTGVYEQYF.

In its sample, this clone was seen once. This rearrangement joins TRBV4-3 to TRBJ2-1; 8 positions match TRBD2. The germline gives CDR1 LGHNA, CDR2 YSLEER. The CDR3 length is 17 residues. With 4 bases clipped from V and 0 bases from J, the junction kept 8 bases outside the gene matches. CDR3 region: CASSRLASGSSYNEQFF. The CDR3 coding sequence is TGCGCCAGCAGCCGCCTAGCGAGCGGGAGCTCCTACAATGAGCAGTTCTTC.

The V and J genes are TRBV5-3 and TRBJ2-1, with 10 bases matching TRBD2. TRBV5-3 is identified as an open reading frame with a role that is uncertain. Losses at the gene ends were 8 bases for V and 6 bases for J; bases not matched to a gene: 20. CDR3 length: 18 residues. CDR3 coding DNA: TGTGCCAGGCCGACCCCTCCCCTTCTAGCGGGAGTGGGCAATGAGCAGTTCTTC. Its protein is CARPTPPLLAGVGNEQFF.

The chain has TRBV14 and TRBJ1-2; no firm D call. The germline gives CDR1 SGHDN, CDR2 FVKESK. V was shortened by 1 base and J by 6 bases, with 6 bases between the two germline ends. The CDR3 totals 12 residues. CDR3 coding DNA: TGTGCCAGCAGCCAAGTACTAAATGGCTACACCTTC. This codes for CASSQVLNGYTF.

The V and J genes are TRBV30 and TRBJ1-6; 8 nucleotides agree with TRBD1. CDR1 and CDR2 (germline): GTSNPN, SVGIG (reference sequence). J lost 7 bases, V lost 2 bases, and 7 bases had no gene match. CDR3 length: 15 residues. In DNA form, the CDR3 reads TGTGCCTGGAGTCCACGGACAGGGTCGAATTCACCCCTCCACTTT. It translates to CAWSPRTGSNSPLHF. Together with reference TRBV30 and TRBJ1-6, the CDR3 gives the full variable domain: SQTIHQWPATLVQPVGSPLSLECTVEGTSNPNLYWYRQAAGRGLQLLFYSVGIGQISSEVPQNLSASRPQDRQFILSSKKLLLSDSGFYLCAWSPRTGSNSPLHFGNGTRLTVT.

The CDR3 nucleotides are TGTGCCAGCTCGGCGGGGACAGGCCACACTGAAGCTTTCTTT. Amino acid sequence: CASSAGTGHTEAFF. J is TRBJ1-1 and V is TRBV18; 8 bases match TRBD1. Trimming took 6 bases from V and 3 from J; bases not matched to a gene: 6. CDR1 KGHSH and CDR2 LQKENI come from the germline V gene. This CDR3 region has 14 residues. The full variable domain, with the rest looked up from reference TRBV18 and TRBJ1-1, is NAGVMQNPRHLVRRRGQEARLRCSPMKGHSHVYWYRQLPEEGLKFMVYLQKENIIDESGMPKERFSAEFPKEGPSILRIQQVVRGDSAAYFCASSAGTGHTEAFFGQGTRLTVV.

The CDR3 loop reads CAWRTGGGEQYF. The CDR3 DNA reads TGTGCCTGGAGGACAGGGGGCGGCGAGCAGTACTTC. V is TRBV30 and J is TRBJ2-7, with TRBD1 identical over 10 bases. The trim removed 3 bases at V and 6 bases at J, leaving 2 bases unmatched. The CDR3 runs to 12 residues. The germline V gene encodes CDR1 GTSNPN and CDR2 SVGIG (reference sequence).

This clone was seen more than once but under ten times. The CDR3 loop is CASSPDRVFSHEQYF. CDR3 coding DNA: TGTGCCAGCAGTCCCGACAGGGTCTTTTCCCACGAGCAGTACTTC. V is TRBV28 and J is TRBJ2-7, with 7 bases identical to TRBD1. Per the germline V gene, CDR1 is MDHEN and CDR2 is SYDVKM. V lost 5 bases to trimming and J lost 5 bases; unmatched junction nucleotides: 12. CDR3 size: 15 residues. The complete variable domain, with remaining parts taken from reference TRBV28 and TRBJ2-7, reads DVKVTQSSRYLVKRTGEKVFLECVQDMDHENMFWYRQDPGLGLRLIYFSYDVKMKEKGDIPEGYSVSREKKERFSLILESASTNQTSMYLCASSPDRVFSHEQYFGPGTRLTVT.

This clone appeared once. The chain joins TRBV3-1 (or the pseudogene TRBV3-2) to TRBJ2-2, with 7 bases identical to TRBD2. In germline, CDR1 is LGHDT, CDR2 YNNKEL (reference sequence). V lost 2 bases, J lost 1 base, and 4 bases stayed unmatched. The CDR3 runs 16 residues. The CDR3 DNA reads as TGTGCCAGCAGCCAATTTGGGAGGGGGAACACCGGGGAGCTGTTTTTT. This translates into CASSQFGRGNTGELFF.

This clone has a handful of counts. The CDR3 region is CATSDPSGMETQYF. The CDR3 DNA reads as TGTGCCACCAGTGACCCCTCGGGGATGGAGACCCAGTACTTC. The chain recombines TRBV24-1 with TRBJ2-5; tentatively, D is TRBD2 (5 bases). Looked up from germline, CDR1 is KGHDR and CDR2 is SFDVKD. This CDR3 spans 14 amino acids. The V gene lost 4 bases and the J gene lost 5 bases, with 13 bases spanning the gap.

The rearrangement uses TRBV27 and TRBJ1-4, with 9 bases lining up with TRBD1. Germline V lookup: CDR1 MNHEY, CDR2 SMNVEV (reference sequence). This CDR3 region has 15 residues. CDR3 sequence reads: CFSTAGQGTNEKLFF. For the CDR3, the DNA is TGTTTCTCGACCGCGGGACAGGGAACTAATGAAAAACTGTTTTTT.

The rearrangement joins TRBV19 to TRBJ1-6; possibly TRBD1 for D (5 bases). The CDR3 has 15 residues. Trimming removed 3 bases from V and 7 bases from J, with 13 bases in between. CDR1 LNHDA and CDR2 SQIVND come from the germline V gene (reference sequence). For the CDR3, the DNA is TGTGCCAGTAGTATGGTTGACGGGGGAAATTCACCCCTCCACTTT. It encodes CASSMVDGGNSPLHF.

This chain joins TRBV3-1 (or the pseudogene TRBV3-2) and TRBJ1-2; TRBD1 matches 10 bases. V was clipped by 3 bases and J by 5 bases; unmatched bases: 6. This CDR3 has 15 residues. The germline V gene has CDR1 LGHDT and CDR2 YNNKEL (reference sequence). The chain's CDR3 is CASSQPGQGKYGYTF. The DNA of the CDR3 is TGTGCCAGCAGCCAGCCGGGACAGGGGAAATATGGCTACACCTTC.

The chain links TRBV11-3 to TRBJ2-2; unclear D gene. V was cut by 1 base and J by 2 bases, with 11 bases left in between. Germline V gene sequence: CDR1 SGHNT, CDR2 YENEEA. This CDR3 has 16 amino acids. The CDR3: CASSLGGVSNTGELFF. Here the CDR3 DNA reads TGTGCCAGCAGCTTAGGTGGAGTGAGTAACACCGGGGAGCTGTTTTTT.

Only one count was recorded for this clone. The CDR3 DNA is TGTGCCAGCAGTTTGGAGGGGGCGGGAGGAGTCTACGAGCAGTACTTC. Encoded protein: CASSLEGAGGVYEQYF. V gene TRBV9 combines with J gene TRBJ2-7, with a possible D match to TRBD2 (8 bases). V gave up 5 bases and J gave up 3 bases, with 21 bases separating them. This CDR3 is 16 amino acids long. The germline V gene encodes CDR1 SGDLS and CDR2 YYNGEE.

The sample holds a few counts of this clone. The gene calls are TRBV21-1 and TRBJ1-4. TRBV21-1 is shown as a pseudogene. This CDR3 region has 16 residues. The CDR3 protein is CASSKGQTPTNEKLFF. Written as DNA, the CDR3 is TGTGCCAGCAGCAAGGGTCAGACTCCAACTAATGAAAAACTGTTTTTT.

This sequence joins TRBV27 and TRBJ2-5; 9 bases agree with TRBD1. This CDR3 contains 14 residues. The V gene end was trimmed by 5 bases and the J gene end by 5 bases; junction bases not matched to a gene: 6. Germline-derived CDR1 and CDR2 are MNHEY and SMNVEV (reference sequence). Written as DNA, the CDR3 is TGTGCCAGCAGTCTAGGACAGGGGCTGGAGACCCAGTACTTC. It translates to CASSLGQGLETQYF.

The J gene is TRBJ1-5, the V gene TRBV28; TRBD1 matches 7 bases. From germline, CDR1 is MDHEN and CDR2 SYDVKM. This CDR3 region has 15 residues. Losses at the gene ends were 2 bases for V and 3 bases for J; bases not matched to a gene: 4. The chain's CDR3 is CASSLPDRDNQPQHF. CDR3 DNA sequence: TGTGCCAGCAGTTTACCCGACAGGGACAATCAGCCCCAGCATTTT.

V gene TRBV12-3 or TRBV12-4 combines with J gene TRBJ1-1, with a possible D match to TRBD1 (5 bases). Trimming took 5 bases from V and 6 from J, leaving 13 bases between them. This CDR3 spans 13 amino acids. The CDR3 DNA reads TGTGCCAGCAGTCCAACCGGGACTCCTGAAGCTTTCTTT. Translation gives CASSPTGTPEAFF.